These 20 T cell receptor beta chains share one sample of origin, sequenced in a study of metastatic and nonmetastatic thyroid tumors. Thyroid surgery had not been preceded by any treatment in any patient. TCRdb re-called clones via MiXCR from the PCR reads. The sample has approximately 38,000 clones, 20% to 30% seen once. The sample comprised blood. Receptor source: a female donor with papillary thyroid cancer or a benign thyroid nodule (not recorded which). Some clones in this sample may be carry-over from other donors' samples.

This clone has at least ten counts. V and J are TRBV19 and TRBJ1-1; maybe TRBD1 (5 bases). From germline, CDR1 is LNHDA and CDR2 SQIVND (reference sequence). The CDR3 is 18 amino acids. Trimming cost V 1 base and J 1 base, with 19 bases left between them. The CDR3 protein is CASSIGGGALLRNTEAFF. The CDR3 nucleotides are TGTGCCAGTAGTATAGGCGGGGGTGCTCTGTTGAGGAACACTGAAGCTTTCTTT.

This clone was seen a handful of times. Compared with germline, one end of the junction differs, possibly owing to a read error. The chain joins TRBV27 to TRBJ2-3; no definite D call. This CDR3 region has 13 residues. CDR1 MNHEY and CDR2 SMNVEV come from the germline V gene (reference sequence). The CDR3 sequence is CASSFLLGVTQYF. The CDR3, as DNA: TGTGCCAGCAGTTTTTTACTCGGAGTCACGCAGTATTTC.

The rearrangement links TRBV6-1 to TRBJ2-1, with D perhaps being TRBD1 or TRBD2 (6 bases each). Germline lookup yields CDR1 MNHNS and CDR2 SASEGT. V lost 6 bases and J 2 bases, leaving 17 bases between the germline ends. This CDR3 has 16 amino acids. CDR3 region: CASSPLRGLPYNEQFF. In DNA form, the CDR3 reads TGTGCCAGCAGCCCTCTCAGGGGACTGCCCTACAATGAGCAGTTCTTC.

The sample holds many counts of this clone. The rearrangement joins TRBV5-1 to TRBJ2-2, with D perhaps matching TRBD1 (6 bases). The CDR3 spans 16 residues. Deletions cut 0 bases from V and 4 bases from J, with 13 bases between. In germline, CDR1 is SGHRS, CDR2 YFSETQ. CDR3 sequence reads: CASSLVSGHGTGELFF. The CDR3 bases are TGCGCCAGCAGCTTGGTTTCGGGACATGGCACCGGGGAGCTGTTTTTT.

The sample holds a few counts of this clone. J is TRBJ1-2 and V is TRBV6-1; D gene ambiguous. The CDR3 consists of 14 residues. V dropped 2 bases and J dropped 3 bases, with 10 bases sitting between them. From germline, CDR1 is MNHNS and CDR2 SASEGT. The CDR3 spells CASSESTKHYGYTF. As DNA, the CDR3 is TGTGCCAGCAGTGAATCAACGAAACACTATGGCTACACCTTC.

This clone appeared a few times. The V gene is TRBV19, the J gene TRBJ2-7; the D call may be TRBD1 or TRBD2 (5 bases each). The germline V and J ends were trimmed by 5 bases and 3 bases, with 17 bases remaining between them. Germline V gene lookup returns CDR1 LNHDA and CDR2 SQIVND (reference sequence). The length of the CDR3 is 15 residues. CDR3 bases: TGTGCCAGTAGTTTGAGCGCACCGGGGCTCTACGAGCAGTACTTC. As protein: CASSLSAPGLYEQYF.

Many counts were recorded for this clone. The chain combines TRBV5-1 with TRBJ1-4, with unresolved D. The CDR3 is 14 amino acids. Germline V lookup: CDR1 SGHRS, CDR2 YFSETQ. Trimming removed 0 bases from V and 4 bases from J, with 7 bases in between. Written as DNA, the CDR3 is TGCGCCAGCAGCTTGGACAGTGTTAATGAAAAACTGTTTTTT. Its translation: CASSLDSVNEKLFF.

This clone has at least ten counts. This chain joins TRBV10-1 and TRBJ2-1, with D maybe TRBD2 (6 bases). Germline V CDR1 and CDR2: WNHNN, SYGVQD (reference sequence). Trimming stripped 3 bases from V and 3 bases from J, with 12 bases between. The CDR3 runs to 15 residues. This chain's CDR3 is CASSESGGDYNEQFF. In nucleotides, the CDR3 is TGCGCCAGCAGTGAATCCGGAGGGGACTACAATGAGCAGTTCTTC.

This clone was counted ten times or more. The chain uses TRBV3-1 and TRBJ1-3; no clear D. The germline V gene has CDR1 LGHDT and CDR2 YNNKEL (reference sequence). This CDR3 spans 16 amino acids. The ends were cut back, 4 bases at V and 0 bases at J, with 13 bases in the middle. In nucleotides, the CDR3 is TGTGCCAGCAGCCCGTCCGGGAGGGACTCTGGAAACACCATATATTTT. Protein sequence: CASSPSGRDSGNTIYF.

This clone showed up many times. The V call is TRBV19, the J call TRBJ1-5; no firm D call. The germline V and J ends were trimmed by 6 bases and 2 bases, with 5 bases remaining between them. The CDR3 covers 12 residues. Germline assignment: CDR1 LNHDA and CDR2 SQIVND (reference sequence). The CDR3: CASRTGNQPQHF. The CDR3 bases are TGTGCCAGTAGAACCGGCAATCAGCCCCAGCATTTT.

There are a few counts of this clone. Mismatch with germline at one junction end may stem from a read error. CDR3 bases: TGTGCCAGCCGGGACTACCGATCCTACGATCAGTACTTC. This sequence encodes CASRDYRSYDQYF. V is TRBV19 and J is TRBJ2-7; 7 bases match TRBD2. The length of the CDR3 is 13 residues. The germline CDR1 and CDR2 sequences are LNHDA and SQIVND (reference sequence). Full variable domain (outside the CDR3, taken from reference TRBV19 and TRBJ2-7): DGGITQSPKYLFRKEGQNVTLSCEQNLNHDAMYWYRQDPGQGLRLIYYSQIVNDFQKGDIAEGYSVSREKKESFPLTVTSAQKNPTAFYLCASRDYRSYDQYFGPGTRLTVT.

This clone was seen more than once but under ten times. Other DNA sequences in this specimen translate into the identical CDR3. The chain has TRBV6-1 and TRBJ1-5; 7 bases agree with TRBD1. CDR1 is MNHNS and CDR2 is SASEGT in the germline V gene. The CDR3 extends over 15 amino acids. Trimming at V came to 6 bases and at J to 1 base, leaving 6 bases not matched to a gene. The CDR3 coding sequence is TGTGCCAGCAGCCCCGGGACAGTAAGCAATCAGCCCCAGCATTTT. Translating it yields CASSPGTVSNQPQHF.

This clone was recorded at least ten times. V and J are TRBV9 and TRBJ1-2; TRBD1 might be the D (5 bases). V was trimmed by 7 bases and J by 5 bases, leaving 18 bases between them. CDR1 is SGDLS and CDR2 is YYNGEE in the germline V gene. The CDR3 length is 14 residues. The CDR3 region has the DNA TGTGCCAGCCCCGTTATAAGGGACGGGTATGGCTACACCTTC. Encoded protein: CASPVIRDGYGYTF.

V gene TRBV2 combines with J gene TRBJ1-1, with D maybe TRBD1 (6 bases). The CDR3 loop spans 14 amino acids. Germline CDR1 is SNHLY and CDR2 is FYNNEI. V shed 5 bases and J shed 2 bases, with 12 bases lying between them. CDR3 DNA sequence: TGTGCCAGCAGTTCCACAGGGACAAACACTGAAGCTTTCTTT. It codes for CASSSTGTNTEAFF.

In its sample, this clone was seen many times. The chain joins TRBV7-8 to TRBJ2-5; 7 bases are shared with TRBD2. CDR1 and CDR2 (germline): SGHVS, FQNEAQ. J lost 5 bases, V lost 7 bases, and 7 bases had no gene match. This CDR3 is built from 13 residues. CDR3 sequence: CASTPLGGETQYF. The DNA for the CDR3 is TGTGCCAGCACCCCCTTGGGAGGGGAGACCCAGTACTTC.

This clone turned up a few times. This CDR3 reads CASSSPGRGLTF. The CDR3 nucleotides read TGTGCCAGCAGTTCCCCGGGGAGGGGCCTCACCTTC. The genes are TRBV12-3 or TRBV12-4 and TRBJ1-2; the D gene is possibly TRBD1 (5 bases). The CDR3 runs 12 residues. V was pared by 4 bases and J by 13 bases, with 16 bases between.

This clone was observed a handful of times. The gene calls are TRBV28 and TRBJ2-1; 9 bases align to TRBD2. Germline V CDR1 and CDR2: MDHEN, SYDVKM. The J segment lost 8 bases and the V segment lost 7 bases, leaving 6 bases of the junction unmatched. The CDR3 is 13 residues long. CDR3 sequence reads: CASNSGSLDEQFF. In nucleotides, the CDR3 is TGTGCCAGCAATAGCGGGAGTCTAGATGAGCAGTTCTTC.

This clone was found many times. CDR3 DNA: TGCGCCAGCAGGCCGGCTGCCTACGAGCAGTACTTC. Protein product: CASRPAAYEQYF. V and J are TRBV10-2 and TRBJ2-7; D is unclear. Germline V gene sequence: CDR1 WSHSY, CDR2 SAAADI. The CDR3 totals 12 residues. Trimming took 6 bases from V and 2 from J, leaving 8 bases between them.

In this sample, this clone turned up a few times. Without the conserved terminal phenylalanine or tryptophan, this CDR3 likely stems from a read error. The J gene is TRBJ2-7, the V gene TRBV6-1; a weak D match, TRBD2 (6 bases). This CDR3 has 17 residues. Trimming removed 9 bases at V and 0 bases at J, with 24 bases between. CDR1 is MNHNS and CDR2 is SASEGT in the germline V gene. The CDR3 spells CASYGGGVQSSSYEQYY. The CDR3 DNA is TGTGCCAGTTACGGAGGCGGGGTCCAAAGCAGCTCCTACGAGCAGTACTAC.

In this sample, this clone turned up many times. The chain recombines TRBV5-1 with TRBJ2-3; D unresolved. Germline V lookup: CDR1 SGHRS, CDR2 YFSETQ. The V and J ends lost 0 bases and 4 bases respectively, with 6 bases between them. The CDR3 is made up of 13 amino acids. The CDR3 DNA reads as TGCGCCAGCAGCTTGGCCATGCCAGATACGCAGTATTTT. Translation: CASSLAMPDTQYF.